This section outlines one TCR beta chain sequence together with its context. This entry is derived from a study of blood T cell repertoires in COVID-19. Background on the study: Acute and convalescent COVID-19 specimens originated in the United States, Italy and Spain.

The CDR3 consists of 15 residues. Germline CDR1 MGHRA, CDR2 YSYEKL. Trimming cost V 0 bases and J 5 bases, with 13 bases left between them. Participants, about 18 to 90 years old, spanned approximately 25 US areas. As originally analysed: Amplified reference gene primers provided the basis for estimating nucleated cell counts. Repertoires were generated with immunoSEQ multiplex PCR, while TCRdb's copy carries only in-frame clones and drops some. The V and J calls and clone size were taken over from that table, and D and trimming were inferred from the DNA. This table holds approximately 250,000 clones, more than 75% found once.

Sequenced input: PBMCs or T cells enriched from blood (not recorded which). The source is a woman in her sixties or seventies in a cohort exposed to, infected with or recovered from COVID-19 (not recorded which). This chain links TRBV4-1 with TRBJ2-5; tentative D call: TRBD1 (5 bases). The CDR3 loop is CASSQEGNRKETQYF. The CDR3 bases are TGCGCCAGCAGCCAAGAAGGGAACAGGAAGGAGACCCAGTACTTC.